What follows are 24 T cell receptor beta chains derived from one specimen sequenced in a study of identical twins. In TCRdb, the 5' RACE reads were re-called with MiXCR into one record per CDR3 protein. This sample carries about 290,000 distinct CDR3 sequences, roughly 10% of them seen once, and the ten largest clones take approximately 6.6%. The sample also formed part of further work on yellow fever vaccine responses in identical twins.

Sequences were obtained from CD8+ T cells sorted from blood. These receptors all come from a woman between 18 and 30 years old in good health.

This clonotype was seen a few times. The gene calls are TRBV20-1 and TRBJ2-7, with 8 bases matching TRBD2. This CDR3 has 15 amino acids. The germline V gene encodes CDR1 DFQATT and CDR2 SNEGSKA (reference sequence). The trim removed 3 bases at V and 2 bases at J, leaving 9 bases unmatched. In DNA, the CDR3 is TGCAGTGCTAGTGAGTCGGCGGGGGGAACCTACGAGCAGTACTTC. It translates to CSASESAGGTYEQYF.

This chain links TRBV7-9 with TRBJ2-2, with D hard to call. The CDR3 extends over 16 amino acids. V lost 2 bases and J lost 0, with 10 bases in between. Germline V lookup: CDR1 SEHNR, CDR2 FQNEAQ (reference sequence). The CDR3: CASSLIAETNTGELFF. In nucleotides, the CDR3 is TGTGCCAGCAGCTTAATAGCCGAGACGAACACCGGGGAGCTGTTTTTT.

This clonotype turned up a few times. This chain uses TRBV7-8 with TRBJ2-1; 7 bases align to TRBD2. There are 17 residues in the CDR3. In germline, CDR1 is SGHVS, CDR2 FQNEAQ. V lost 5 bases to trimming and J lost 3 bases; unmatched junction nucleotides: 13. The CDR3 is CASSPMDAGEGYNEQFF. CDR3 coding DNA: TGTGCCAGCAGCCCCATGGACGCGGGAGAAGGCTACAATGAGCAGTTCTTC.

The V and J genes are TRBV11-2 and TRBJ2-1; 11 bases fit TRBD2. Per germline, CDR1 SGHAT and CDR2 FQNNGV. The V segment lost 2 bases and the J segment 9 bases; nucleotides outside the gene matches: 15. CDR3 length equals 18 residues. Written as DNA, the CDR3 is TGTGCCAGCAGCTTAAATAGGGGGTCACTAGCGGGAGCGGGTGAGCAGTTCTTC. Encoded protein: CASSLNRGSLAGAGEQFF. Drawing the rest from reference TRBV11-2 and TRBJ2-1, the complete variable domain is EAGVAQSPRYKIIEKRQSVAFWCNPISGHATLYWYQQILGQGPKLLIQFQNNGVVDDSQLPKDRFSAERLKGVDSTLKIQPAKLEDSAVYLCASSLNRGSLAGAGEQFFGPGTRLTVL.

This clonotype was observed many times. The chain has TRBV24-1 and TRBJ2-5; D remains unclear. The V end was cut by 4 bases, the J end by 5 bases, with 13 bases between. Germline CDR1 reads KGHDR; CDR2 reads SFDVKD. This CDR3 is built from 14 residues. The CDR3 spells CATSESSEWETQYF. CDR3 coding DNA: TGTGCCACCAGTGAATCTAGTGAGTGGGAGACCCAGTACTTC.

This clonotype came up many times. The rearrangement links TRBV15 to TRBJ1-2, with D hard to call. The CDR3 contains 14 residues. The ends were cut back, 8 bases at V and 6 bases at J, with 19 bases in the middle. Germline V gene data show CDR1 as LNHNV and CDR2 as YYDKDF (reference sequence). The CDR3 DNA is TGTGCCACCGCCCTCGGGAAAGCGTCCGATGGCTACACCTTC. Amino acid sequence: CATALGKASDGYTF.

This clonotype was seen many times. The chain couples TRBV29-1 to TRBJ2-7, with unresolved D. CDR1 is SQVTM and CDR2 is ANQGSEA in the germline V gene. The CDR3 runs to 11 residues. This chain's CDR3 is CSYTTTYEQYF. The CDR3 bases are TGCAGTTACACTACCACCTACGAGCAGTACTTC.

The chain recombines TRBV4-2 with TRBJ1-4; TRBD1 might be the D (5 bases). Trimming stripped 0 bases from V and 5 bases from J, with 13 bases between. Germline CDR1 and CDR2: LGHNA and YNFKEQ. The CDR3 loop spans 16 amino acids. The CDR3 reads CASSQEAGVPNEKLFF. The CDR3, as DNA: TGTGCCAGCAGCCAAGAGGCGGGGGTGCCCAATGAAAAACTGTTTTTT.

The V gene is TRBV4-2, the J gene TRBJ1-1; 8 nucleotides align to TRBD1. CDR1 is LGHNA, CDR2 YNFKEQ, per germline. This CDR3 region has 15 residues. The junction had 8 bases not matched to a gene; V was cut back by 2 bases and J by 6 bases. The CDR3 sequence is CASSQKTGAMAEAFF. The CDR3 coding sequence is TGTGCCAGCAGCCAAAAGACAGGGGCCATGGCTGAAGCTTTCTTT.

At least ten counts were recorded for this clonotype. CDR3 in DNA: TGTGCCAGCAGCCAAGATGCAGGGTGGACTGAAGCTTTCTTT. This sequence encodes CASSQDAGWTEAFF. The V and J genes are TRBV14 and TRBJ1-1; perhaps TRBD1 as D (5 bases). The CDR3 has 14 amino acids. Germline V CDR1 and CDR2: SGHDN, FVKESK. Trimming stripped 0 bases from V and 5 bases from J, with 10 bases between. The variable domain in full, completed from reference TRBV14 and TRBJ1-1, reads EAGVTQFPSHSVIEKGQTVTLRCDPISGHDNLYWYRRVMGKEIKFLLHFVKESKQDESGMPNNRFLAERTGGTYSTLKVQPAELEDSGVYFCASSQDAGWTEAFFGQGTRLTVV.

The CDR3 sequence is CASSFIGQGPYNSPLHF. The CDR3 DNA reads TGTGCCAGCAGTTTTATTGGACAGGGTCCCTATAATTCACCCCTCCACTTT. The gene calls are TRBV28 and TRBJ1-6; 8 bases align to TRBD1. CDR1 MDHEN and CDR2 SYDVKM come from the germline V gene. CDR3 length: 17 amino acids. V was pared by 3 bases and J by 2 bases, with 6 bases of the junction left unmatched.

This clonotype appeared a few times. The genes are TRBV30 and TRBJ2-3, with 8 bases that match TRBD2. The germline V gene encodes CDR1 GTSNPN and CDR2 SVGIG (reference sequence). The length of the CDR3 is 17 residues. Trimming cost V 2 bases and J 2 bases; bases outside gene matches: 12. The chain's CDR3 is CAWSTPLRAGVTDTQYF. CDR3 sequence (DNA): TGTGCCTGGAGTACCCCCCTCCGAGCGGGAGTCACAGATACGCAGTATTTT.

Only a few counts were recorded for this clonotype. The chain is built from TRBV14 and TRBJ2-7; TRBD2 agrees at 9 bases. CDR1 SGHDN and CDR2 FVKESK come from the germline V gene. The V gene end was trimmed by 3 bases and the J gene end by 3 bases; junction bases not matched to a gene: 3. The CDR3 loop spans 14 amino acids. DNA of the CDR3: TGTGCCAGCAGCCAGCGGGAGGGCCTCTACGAGCAGTACTTC. It translates to CASSQREGLYEQYF.

This chain uses TRBV12-3 or TRBV12-4 with TRBJ2-5, with no clear D. V lost 5 bases to trimming and J lost 2 bases, with 9 bases between them. This CDR3 is 13 amino acids long. CDR3 nucleotides: TGTGCCAGCAGTGGAGAGTTTCAAGAGACCCAGTACTTC. Residues: CASSGEFQETQYF.

This clonotype was observed a few times. The CDR3 nucleotides are TGTGCCAGCAGTTTAGCGCTAAAAGGGACCCAGTACTTC. Its translation: CASSLALKGTQYF. The chain has TRBV12-3 or TRBV12-4 and TRBJ2-5; D is uncertain. The CDR3 spans 13 residues. Trimming took 0 bases from V and 7 from J, leaving 9 bases between them.

The V gene is TRBV27, the J gene TRBJ2-7; the match to TRBD2 covers 10 bases. This CDR3 has 14 amino acids. With 4 bases clipped from V and 3 bases from J, the junction kept 3 bases outside the gene matches. Germline V lookup: CDR1 MNHEY, CDR2 SMNVEV (reference sequence). CDR3 amino acids: CASSSGLALYEQYF. The DNA for the CDR3 is TGTGCCAGCAGTTCGGGACTAGCGCTCTACGAGCAGTACTTC.

This clonotype was observed a handful of times. The chain couples TRBV6-1 to TRBJ2-3; D is unclear. Trimming cost V 5 bases and J 3 bases, with 12 bases left between them. Germline V gene lookup returns CDR1 MNHNS and CDR2 SASEGT. This CDR3 has 14 amino acids. CDR3 DNA: TGTGCCAGCAGTCTTAGGAGCGATACAGATACGCAGTATTTT. Its translation is CASSLRSDTDTQYF.

V is TRBV14 and J is TRBJ2-3; D unresolved. Per germline, CDR1 SGHDN and CDR2 FVKESK. This CDR3 comprises 14 residues. The germline V and J ends were trimmed by 0 bases and 3 bases, with 7 bases remaining between them. CDR3 residues: CASSQEGRTDTQYF. The CDR3 nucleotides are TGTGCCAGCAGCCAAGAAGGACGGACAGATACGCAGTATTTT.

The rearrangement uses TRBV5-1 and TRBJ2-7, with D perhaps being TRBD1 or TRBD2 (5 bases each). This CDR3 has 14 residues. V lost 3 bases and J 0 bases, leaving 10 bases between the germline ends. The V gene's germline CDR1 is SGHRS and CDR2 YFSETQ. The CDR3 loop reads CASSWDGFSYEQYF. The DNA for the CDR3 is TGCGCCAGCAGCTGGGACGGCTTCTCCTACGAGCAGTACTTC. Full variable domain (outside the CDR3, taken from reference TRBV5-1 and TRBJ2-7): KAGVTQTPRYLIKTRGQQVTLSCSPISGHRSVSWYQQTPGQGLQFLFEYFSETQRNKGNFPGRFSGRQFSNSRSEMNVSTLELGDSALYLCASSWDGFSYEQYFGPGTRLTVT.

The chain couples TRBV4-1 to TRBJ2-1, with 7 bases aligning to TRBD2. CDR1 and CDR2 from the germline V gene are MGHRA and YSYEKL. This CDR3 comprises 14 residues. V trimming: 3 bases; J trimming: 8 bases; junction bases outside the gene matches: 7. CDR3 nucleotides: TGCGCCAGCAGCCAGCTGAATCGGGAGGATGAGCAGTTCTTC. It encodes CASSQLNREDEQFF.

The table lists this clonotype with many counts. V and J are TRBV7-9 and TRBJ2-1; possibly TRBD1 for D (6 bases). This CDR3 spans 14 amino acids. The germline CDR1 and CDR2 sequences are SEHNR and FQNEAQ (reference sequence). Trimming shortened V by 1 base and J by 6 bases, and 10 bases separated the two germline ends. This CDR3 reads CASSLVGGRNEQFF. In nucleotides, the CDR3 is TGTGCCAGCAGCTTAGTAGGGGGACGCAATGAGCAGTTCTTC.

The rearrangement links TRBV5-5 to TRBJ2-1, with TRBD2 identical over 10 bases. With V trimmed by 3 bases and J by 8 bases, 5 bases remained unmatched. Germline CDR1 reads SGHKS; CDR2 reads YYEKEE (reference sequence). The CDR3 sequence is 14 residues long. The DNA for the CDR3 is TGTGCCAGCAGCTCGTCCGGGACTAGCGATGAGCAGTTCTTC. Protein product: CASSSSGTSDEQFF.

This clonotype was observed at least ten times. The J gene is TRBJ2-7, the V gene TRBV20-1; 7 bases align to TRBD1. The CDR3 runs to 13 residues. The trim removed 4 bases at V and 3 bases at J, leaving 6 bases unmatched. Germline values: CDR1 DFQATT, CDR2 SNEGSKA (reference sequence). The CDR3 region is CSATGDRIYEQYF. The CDR3 DNA reads as TGCAGTGCTACCGGGGACAGAATCTACGAGCAGTACTTC.

The J gene is TRBJ2-1, the V gene TRBV7-9, with D possibly being TRBD2 (7 bases). Germline V gene lookup returns CDR1 SEHNR and CDR2 FQNEAQ (reference sequence). The CDR3 totals 12 residues. V lost 3 bases and J lost 13, with 13 bases in between. CDR3 sequence reads: CASSFRGGAQFF. The DNA for the CDR3 is TGTGCCAGCAGCTTTCGAGGGGGGGCTCAGTTCTTC.